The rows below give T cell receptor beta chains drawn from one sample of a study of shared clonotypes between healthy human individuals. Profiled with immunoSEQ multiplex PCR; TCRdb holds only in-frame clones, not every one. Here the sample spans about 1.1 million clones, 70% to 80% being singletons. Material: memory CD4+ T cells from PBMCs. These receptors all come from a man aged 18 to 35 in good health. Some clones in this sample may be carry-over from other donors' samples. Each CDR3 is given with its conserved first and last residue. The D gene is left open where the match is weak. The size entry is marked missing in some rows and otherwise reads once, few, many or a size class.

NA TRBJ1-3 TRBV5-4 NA TGTGCCAGCAGCGTTAACTCTGGAAACACCATATATTTT CASSVNSGNTIYF
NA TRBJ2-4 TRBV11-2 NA TGTGCCAGCAGCTTAGATCGAGGGTTAGCCAAAAACATTCAGTACTTC CASSLDRGLAKNIQYF
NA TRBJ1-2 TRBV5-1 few TGCGCCAGCAGCCCGGGACAAGACTATGGCTACACCTTC CASSPGQDYGYTF
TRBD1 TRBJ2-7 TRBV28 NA TGTGCCAGCACCCGAGACAGGGGCCCCTACGAGCAGTACTTC CASTRDRGPYEQYF
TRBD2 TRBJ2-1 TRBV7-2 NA TGTGCCAGCAGCTTCACGGGAGGGACCTACAATGAGCAGTTCTTC CASSFTGGTYNEQFF
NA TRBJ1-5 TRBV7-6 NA TGTGCCAGCACCCCCCAAGCCGGTCAGCCCCAGCATTTT CASTPQAGQPQHF
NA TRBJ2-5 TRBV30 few TGTGCCTGGAGTGTCGGGGACGCAACCTATGAGACCCAGTACTTC CAWSVGDATYETQYF
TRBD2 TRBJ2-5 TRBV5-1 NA TGCGCCAGCAGCTCGGGGCTGACTAGCGGGCGCCAAGAGACCCAGTACTTC CASSSGLTSGRQETQYF
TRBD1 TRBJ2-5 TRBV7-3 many TGTGCCAGCAGCTCGGGACAGAAAGAGACCCAGTACTTC CASSSGQKETQYF
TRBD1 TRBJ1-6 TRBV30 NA TGTGCCTTGCAGGACAGGGAGTTTTTCAATTCACCCCTCCACTTT CALQDREFFNSPLHF
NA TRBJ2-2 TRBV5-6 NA TGTGCCAGCAGCTTGGGGATCCCTTACACCGGGGAGCTGTTTTTT CASSLGIPYTGELFF
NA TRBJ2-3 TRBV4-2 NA TGTGCCAGCAGCCAAGACCCCTACACTCCGGTTCTAGATACGCAGTATTTT CASSQDPYTPVLDTQYF
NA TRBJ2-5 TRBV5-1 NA TGCGCCAGCAGCTCCGGGACTCTAGAGACCCAGTACTTC CASSSGTLETQYF
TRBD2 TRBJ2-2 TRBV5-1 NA TGCGCCAGCAGCGCCCTAACCGGGGGGGCTAGCGGGAGTGCTGGGGAGCTGTTTTTT CASSALTGGASGSAGELFF
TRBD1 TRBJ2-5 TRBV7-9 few TGTGCCAGCAGCTTAGCCCATCCAGGGGGCGAGTACTTC CASSLAHPGGEYF
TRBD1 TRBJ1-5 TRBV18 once TGTGCCAGCTCACTTCGACAGGGAAAAGACAATCAGCCCCAGCATTTT CASSLRQGKDNQPQHF
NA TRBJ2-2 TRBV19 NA TGTGCCAGTAGTACCCAAGGCGGGGAGCTGTTTTTT CASSTQGGELFF
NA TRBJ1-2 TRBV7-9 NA TGTGCCAGCAGCTTTGCCCCAGCGACTAACTATGGCTACACCTTC CASSFAPATNYGYTF
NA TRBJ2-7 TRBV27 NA TGTGCCAGCAGTTTCAATACAGGGCGCGAGCAGTACTTC CASSFNTGREQYF
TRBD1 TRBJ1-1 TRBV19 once TGTGCCAGTAGTAACCGGGACAGGGGGCGCTGGGACACTGAAGCTTTCTTT CASSNRDRGRWDTEAFF
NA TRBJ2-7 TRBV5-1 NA TGCGCCAGCAGCACTGGGACGGCTCCCTACGAGCAGTACTTC CASSTGTAPYEQYF
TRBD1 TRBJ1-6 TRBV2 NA TGTGCCAGCAGTGAGATAGGGGGCAATAATTCACCCCTCCACTTT CASSEIGGNNSPLHF
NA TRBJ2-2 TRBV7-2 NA TGTGCCAGCAGCGACCACGGGGAGCTGTTTTTT CASSDHGELFF
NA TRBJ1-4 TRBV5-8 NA TGTGCCAGCAGCTTGTCGAATACTGCAACTAATGAAAAACTGTTTTTT CASSLSNTATNEKLFF
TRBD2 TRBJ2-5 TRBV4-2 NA TGTGCCAGCAGCCAAGAAAAGGGAGCGGGAGTTTTAGAGACCCAGTACTTC CASSQEKGAGVLETQYF
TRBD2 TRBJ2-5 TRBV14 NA TGTGCCAGCAGCCAGGCTTTCACGGGAGGATCAGAGACCCAGTACTTC CASSQAFTGGSETQYF
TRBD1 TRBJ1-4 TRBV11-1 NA TGTGCCAGCAGCATAGGACAGGGGAGAGGAGCTAATGAAAAACTGTTTTTT CASSIGQGRGANEKLFF
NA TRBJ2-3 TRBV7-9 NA TGTGCCAGCACCCTCACAGATACGCAGTATTTT CASTLTDTQYF
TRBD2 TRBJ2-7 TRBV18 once TGTGCCAGCTCACCCCGCTTTTCTCTAGCGGGACGCTACGAGCAGTACTTC CASSPRFSLAGRYEQYF
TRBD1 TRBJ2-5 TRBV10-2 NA TGCGCCAGCACAAGGACAGGGTGGGGCCAAGAGACCCAGTACTTC CASTRTGWGQETQYF
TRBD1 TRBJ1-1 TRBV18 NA TGTGCCAGCTCACCTTTGGGACAGACGAACACTGAAGCTTTCTTT CASSPLGQTNTEAFF
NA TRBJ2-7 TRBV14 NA TGTGCCAGCAGCCAAGCTGGACCCCCCTACGAGCAGTACTTC CASSQAGPPYEQYF
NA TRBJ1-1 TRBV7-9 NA TGTGCCAGCAGCTCTAACTTTAACACTGAAGCTTTCTTT CASSSNFNTEAFF
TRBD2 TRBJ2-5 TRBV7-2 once TGTGCCAGCAGCTTAGCGAACGGGAGGGAGACCCAGTACTTC CASSLANGRETQYF
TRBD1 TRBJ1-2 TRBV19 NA TGTGCCAGTAGTATAGGGCGGACAGGGGAGGGCTATGGCTACACCTTC CASSIGRTGEGYGYTF
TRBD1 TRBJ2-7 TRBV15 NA TGTGCCACCAGCAGAGATGGGGTATCGGGACAGGGGATCGAGCAGTACTTC CATSRDGVSGQGIEQYF
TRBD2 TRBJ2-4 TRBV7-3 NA TGTGCCAGCAGCTTAACGTTGCTAGCGGGGCTTAGCCCCAACATTCAGTACTTC CASSLTLLAGLSPNIQYF
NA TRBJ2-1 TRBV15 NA TGTGCCACGGCACGCCTAGCCAATGAGCAGTTCTTC CATARLANEQFF
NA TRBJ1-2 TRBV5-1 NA TGCGCCAGCAGCTTGGGCCCGGGACGGGGAGGCTATGGCTACACCTTC CASSLGPGRGGYGYTF
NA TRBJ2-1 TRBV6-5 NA TGTGCCAGCAGTGCGGTTCGCAGGGGCTCTAGTGAGCAGTTCTTC CASSAVRRGSSEQFF
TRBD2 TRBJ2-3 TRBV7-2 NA TGTGCCAGCAGCTCAGGACTAGCGGGAGGCGCAGATACGCAGTATTTT CASSSGLAGGADTQYF
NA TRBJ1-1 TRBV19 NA TGTGCCAGTAGTGACAGGAGTCGGGTCGCTGAAGCTTTCTTT CASSDRSRVAEAFF
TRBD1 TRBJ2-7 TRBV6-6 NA TGTGCCAGCAGCCCCAAGACAGGGTCGGGGTCCGAGCAGTACTTC CASSPKTGSGSEQYF
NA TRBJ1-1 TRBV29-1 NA TGCAGCGTTTCAGAGACTACTGAAGCTTTCTTT CSVSETTEAFF
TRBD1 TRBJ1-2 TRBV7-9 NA TGTGCCAGCAGCCTAAGGGACAGCCTCAGCTATGGCTACACCTTC CASSLRDSLSYGYTF
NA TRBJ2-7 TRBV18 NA TGTGCCAGCTCACCGGCGGGGAACGAGCAGTACTTC CASSPAGNEQYF
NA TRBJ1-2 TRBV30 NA TGTGCCTGGAGTGTACCAGGGGTTGGATCCGATGGCTACACCTTC CAWSVPGVGSDGYTF
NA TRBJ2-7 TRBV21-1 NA TGTGCCAGCAGCAAAATTCACACCCCTGGCGAGCAGTACTTC CASSKIHTPGEQYF
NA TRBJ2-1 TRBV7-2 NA TGTGCCAGCAGCTTCGGGACACCTTGGGGGAATGAGCAGTTCTTC CASSFGTPWGNEQFF
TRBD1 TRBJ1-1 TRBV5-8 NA TGTGCCAGCAGCTTGGGGGACAGGGGGAACACTGAAGCTTTCTTT CASSLGDRGNTEAFF
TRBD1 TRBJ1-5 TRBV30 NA TGTGCCTGGATCAGGGGGGGCCCCTTTAGCAATCAGCCCCAGCATTTT CAWIRGGPFSNQPQHF
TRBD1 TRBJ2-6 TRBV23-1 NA TGCGCCAGCAGTCGTCCGGGACAGGGGGCATCAGGGGCCAACGTCCTGACTTTC CASSRPGQGASGANVLTF
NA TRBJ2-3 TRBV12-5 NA TGTGCTAGTGCTCCCGACTTCCCCACAGATACGCAGTATTTT CASAPDFPTDTQYF
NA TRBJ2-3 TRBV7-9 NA TGTGCCAGCAGCCCCGGGACAACTAGCACAGATACGCAGTATTTT CASSPGTTSTDTQYF
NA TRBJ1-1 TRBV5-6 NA TGTGCCAGCAGCTTGGTTGGTGGCAGGATGAACACTGAAGCTTTCTTT CASSLVGGRMNTEAFF
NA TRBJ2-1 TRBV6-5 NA TGTGCCAGCAGCGCTCAGTCCAGCTCCTACAATGAGCAGTTCTTC CASSAQSSSYNEQFF
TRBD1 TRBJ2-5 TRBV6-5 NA TGTGCCAGCAGTTACCGGGACAGCGGAGAGACCCAGTACTTC CASSYRDSGETQYF
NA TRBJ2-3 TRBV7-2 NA TGTGCCAGCAGCTTGGGAGCATACACAGATACGCAGTATTTT CASSLGAYTDTQYF